This TCR beta chain is from a study of CD8+CD57+ T cells in acquired aplastic anemia. Study-level results: Patients' CD8+CD57+ cells proved less diverse than their total CD4+ and CD8+ pools, researchers found. Some 28 sequences, all CD8+ CDR3, were shared between patients and controls.

This CDR3 has 15 amino acids. Germline CDR1 MNHNS, CDR2 SASEGT. V was shortened by 10 bases and J by 8 bases, with 26 bases between the two germline ends. The use of genomic DNA as template underpinned the TCR beta VDJ and CDR3 profiling. TCRdb re-called the reads with MiXCR, one entry per CDR3 protein. In the table there are some 16,000 distinct CDR3 sequences, less than 45% of which are singletons. This clonotype was counted many times. Its antigen is as yet unknown. Patients included in sequencing had previously demonstrated CD8+CD57+ cell expansion by flow cytometry. Blood came from patients not yet given any therapy.

The source is a human donor with aplastic anemia. Material for sequencing was CD8+CD57+ T cells sorted from PBMCs. As for subset: bead-enriched CD8+CD57+ effector memory T cells from SAA patients. The V call is TRBV6-1, the J call TRBJ1-2; D possibly corresponds to TRBD1 (5 bases). CDR3: CANNPISSGGFGYTF. The CDR3 nucleotides read TGTGCCAACAACCCTATCTCGTCTGGGGGGTTCGGCTACACCTTC.